This TCR beta chain was retrieved from a study of tumor-infiltrating lymphocytes in primary liver carcinoma. Overall study findings and caveats: Blood's top-250-clone fraction was significantly lower than that of tumors (p = 0.039).

It was from roughly 20-30 mg of unsorted bulk tissue that RNA and DNA were co-extracted. Trimming removed 1 base from V and 5 bases from J, with 12 bases in between. This CDR3 spans 15 amino acids. Germline CDR1 is SGHAT and CDR2 is FQNNGV. In regard to this clonotype: Its antigen is undetermined.

From roughly 0.45 ug total RNA, TCR beta cDNA was generated with a primer in the constant region. Nested multiplex PCR, run for three rounds with slightly modified ARM-PCR, yielded TCR beta libraries. Two initial PCR rounds of about 10 cycles each paired TRBV1-TRBV30 forward primers with a C-beta reverse primer. Via MiXCR, TCRdb re-called the multiplex PCR reads, giving one row per CDR3 protein. This sample has some 94,000 distinct CDR3 sequences; roughly 69% occur once, and the top ten carry around 9.1%. The V and J genes are TRBV11-2 and TRBJ1-5, with D unclear. Sequenced material: liver tumor tissue from sampling region 5. Specified subset: tumor region T5, tumor centre. This clonotype was obtained from a woman aged 60-75 years with primary liver carcinoma and hepatitis B virus infection. The CDR3 sequence is CASSLVGGNDQPQHF. The CDR3 nucleotides read TGTGCCAGCAGCTTAGTGGGCGGCAACGATCAGCCCCAGCATTTT.